This paragraph reports one T cell receptor (beta chain). These data belong to a study of blood T cell repertoires in COVID-19. From germline, CDR1 is SGDLS and CDR2 YYNGEE. The CDR3 loop spans 17 amino acids. Trimming removed 1 base from V and 4 bases from J; junction bases left unmatched: 12. Generated by immunoSEQ multiplex PCR, the TCRdb table keeps only in-frame clones and is missing some. The profile shows over 150,000 clones, around 88% of them singletons. The rearrangement links TRBV9 to TRBJ1-2; TRBD1 matches at 8 bases. The sequencing sample was made of peripheral blood. This TCR came from a woman in her 70s who had recovered from COVID-19. This chain's CDR3 is CASSVSRTGREGYGYTF. CDR3 nucleotides: TGTGCCAGCAGCGTATCCCGGACAGGGCGAGAGGGCTATGGCTACACCTTC.